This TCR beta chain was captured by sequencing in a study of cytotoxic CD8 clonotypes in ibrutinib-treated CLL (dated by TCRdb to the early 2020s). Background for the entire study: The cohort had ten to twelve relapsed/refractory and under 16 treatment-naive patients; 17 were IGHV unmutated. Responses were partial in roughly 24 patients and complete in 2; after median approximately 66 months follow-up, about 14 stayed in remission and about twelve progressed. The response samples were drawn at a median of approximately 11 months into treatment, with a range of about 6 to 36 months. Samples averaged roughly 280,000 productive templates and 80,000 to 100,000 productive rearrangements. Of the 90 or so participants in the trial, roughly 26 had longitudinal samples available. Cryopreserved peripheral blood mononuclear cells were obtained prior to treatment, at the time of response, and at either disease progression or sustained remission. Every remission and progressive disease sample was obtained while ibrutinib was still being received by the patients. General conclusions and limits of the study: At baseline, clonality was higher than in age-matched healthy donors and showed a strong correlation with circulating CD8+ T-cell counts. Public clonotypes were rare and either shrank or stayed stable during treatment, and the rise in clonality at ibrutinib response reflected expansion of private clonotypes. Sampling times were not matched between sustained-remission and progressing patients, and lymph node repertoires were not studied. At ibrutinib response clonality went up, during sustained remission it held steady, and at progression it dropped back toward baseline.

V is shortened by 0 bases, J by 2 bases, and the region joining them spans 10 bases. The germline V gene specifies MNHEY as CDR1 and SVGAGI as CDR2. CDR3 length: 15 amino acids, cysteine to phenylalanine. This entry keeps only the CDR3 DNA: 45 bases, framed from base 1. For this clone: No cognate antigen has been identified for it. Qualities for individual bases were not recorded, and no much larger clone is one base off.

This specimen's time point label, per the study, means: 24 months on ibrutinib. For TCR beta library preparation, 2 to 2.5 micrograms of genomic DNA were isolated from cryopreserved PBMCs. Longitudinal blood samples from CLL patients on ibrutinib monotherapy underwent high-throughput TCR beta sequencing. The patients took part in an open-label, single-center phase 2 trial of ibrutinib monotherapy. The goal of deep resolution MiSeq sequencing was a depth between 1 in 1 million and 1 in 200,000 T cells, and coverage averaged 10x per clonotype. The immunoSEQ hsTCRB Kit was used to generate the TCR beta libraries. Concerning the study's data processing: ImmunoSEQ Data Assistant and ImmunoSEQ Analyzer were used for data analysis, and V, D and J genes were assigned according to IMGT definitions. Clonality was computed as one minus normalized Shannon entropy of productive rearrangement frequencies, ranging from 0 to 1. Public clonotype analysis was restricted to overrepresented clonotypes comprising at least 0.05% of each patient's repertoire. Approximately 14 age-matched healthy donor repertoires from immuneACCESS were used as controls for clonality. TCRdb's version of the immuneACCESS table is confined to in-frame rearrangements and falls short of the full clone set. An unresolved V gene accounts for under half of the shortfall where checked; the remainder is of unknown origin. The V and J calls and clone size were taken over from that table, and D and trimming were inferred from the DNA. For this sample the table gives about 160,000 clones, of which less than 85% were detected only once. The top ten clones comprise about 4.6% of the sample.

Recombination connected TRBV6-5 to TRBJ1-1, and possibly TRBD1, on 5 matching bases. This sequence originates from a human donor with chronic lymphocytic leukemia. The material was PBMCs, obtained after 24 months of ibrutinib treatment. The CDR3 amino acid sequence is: CASSYSGGLNTEAFF. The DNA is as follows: TGTGCCAGCAGTTACTCTGGGGGATTAAACACTGAAGCTTTCTTT.